This TCR beta chain is from a study of T cell changes during pregnancy in multiple sclerosis. The ends lost 6 bases at V and 8 bases at J; junction bases unmatched: 7. The length of the CDR3 is 13 residues. Germline-derived CDR1 and CDR2 are MNHNY and SVGAGI (reference sequence). TCRdb keeps only in-frame clones here, not all; method: immunoSEQ multiplex PCR. The repertoire includes around 100,000 clones, 75% to 95% of them detected once, and 3% to 3.5% sits in the top ten. The TCR originated in a female donor with multiple sclerosis, enrolled in a pregnancy study. The V and J genes are TRBV6-6 and TRBJ2-1; 7 positions match TRBD1. Material: peripheral blood, obtained in the second trimester of pregnancy. Here the CDR3 reads CASRKQGNDEQFF. The CDR3 nucleotides are TGTGCCAGCAGAAAACAGGGGAACGATGAGCAGTTCTTC.